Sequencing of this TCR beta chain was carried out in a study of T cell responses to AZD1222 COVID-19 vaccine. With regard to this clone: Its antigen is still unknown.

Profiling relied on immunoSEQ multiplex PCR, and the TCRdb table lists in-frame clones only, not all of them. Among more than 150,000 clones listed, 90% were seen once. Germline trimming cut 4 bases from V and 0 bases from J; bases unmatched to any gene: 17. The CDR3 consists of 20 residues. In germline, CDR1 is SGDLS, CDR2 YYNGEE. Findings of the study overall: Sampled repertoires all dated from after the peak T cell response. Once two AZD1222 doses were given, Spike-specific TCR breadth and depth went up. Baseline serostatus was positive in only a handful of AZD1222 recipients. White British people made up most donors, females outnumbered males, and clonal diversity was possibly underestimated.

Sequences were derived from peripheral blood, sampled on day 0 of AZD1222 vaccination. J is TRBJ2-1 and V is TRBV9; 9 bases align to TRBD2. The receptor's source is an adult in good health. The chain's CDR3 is CASSPRPGTSPKSSYNEQFF. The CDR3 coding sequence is TGTGCCAGCAGCCCCCGCCCCGGGACTAGCCCCAAGAGCTCCTACAATGAGCAGTTCTTC.